This T cell receptor beta chain is drawn from a study of OX40 agonist ivuxolimab in advanced cancers. Sequenced by immunoSEQ multiplex PCR; TCRdb stores in-frame clones only, minus some. The sample has about 98,000 clones, around 92% seen once. This CDR3 is built from 14 residues. The ends were cut back, 0 bases at V and 4 bases at J, with 8 bases in the middle. Germline values: CDR1 SGHNT, CDR2 YYREEE (reference sequence). The sequenced sample was CD4+ or CD8+ T cells sorted from blood, obtained in a trial of the OX40 agonist ivuxolimab. This chain connects TRBV5-4 to TRBJ2-1, with D hard to call. This clonotype originated in an adult with an advanced solid tumor such as melanoma, head and neck, liver or kidney cancer. CDR3 in amino acids: CASSLGDTYNEQFF. CDR3 sequence (DNA): TGTGCCAGCAGCTTGGGCGACACATACAATGAGCAGTTCTTC.